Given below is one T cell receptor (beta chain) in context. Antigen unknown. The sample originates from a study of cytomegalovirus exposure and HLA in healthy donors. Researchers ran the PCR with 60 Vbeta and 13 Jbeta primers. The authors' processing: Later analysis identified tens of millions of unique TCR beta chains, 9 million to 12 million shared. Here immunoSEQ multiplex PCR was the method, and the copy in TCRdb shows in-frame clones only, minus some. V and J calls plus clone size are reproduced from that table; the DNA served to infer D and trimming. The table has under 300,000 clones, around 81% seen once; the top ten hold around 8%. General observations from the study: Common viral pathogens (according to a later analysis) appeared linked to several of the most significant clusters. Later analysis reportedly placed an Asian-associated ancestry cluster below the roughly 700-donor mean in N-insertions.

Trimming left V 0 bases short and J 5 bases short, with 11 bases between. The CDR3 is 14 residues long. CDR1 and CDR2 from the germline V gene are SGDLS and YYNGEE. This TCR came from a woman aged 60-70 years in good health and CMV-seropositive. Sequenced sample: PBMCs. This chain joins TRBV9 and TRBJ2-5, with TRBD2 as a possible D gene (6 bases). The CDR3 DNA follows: TGTGCCAGCAGCGTAGCCGGGGGTCCGGAGACCCAGTACTTC. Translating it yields CASSVAGGPETQYF.